These 17 T cell receptor beta chains originate from one sample sequenced in a study of cytomegalovirus exposure and HLA in healthy donors. The PCR ran on 60 Vbeta and 13 Jbeta primers. Clones were read by immunoSEQ multiplex PCR, and TCRdb kept only the in-frame ones, dropping some. The table shows around 300,000 clones, with 85% to 90% occurring only once. What was sequenced was PBMCs. Receptor source: a woman between 18 and 29 years old in good health and CMV-seronegative.

This chain uses TRBV11-2 with TRBJ1-3; TRBD1 aligns across 7 bases. Looked up from germline, CDR1 is SGHAT and CDR2 is FQNNGV. Trimming removed 2 bases from V and 4 bases from J; junction bases left unmatched: 8. This CDR3 contains 16 residues. CDR3 nucleotides: TGTGCCAGCAGCTTAACCCCCTCGGGACAGGGAAACACCATATATTTT. Protein: CASSLTPSGQGNTIYF. Using reference TRBV11-2 and TRBJ1-3 for the parts outside the CDR3, the full variable domain is EAGVAQSPRYKIIEKRQSVAFWCNPISGHATLYWYQQILGQGPKLLIQFQNNGVVDDSQLPKDRFSAERLKGVDSTLKIQPAKLEDSAVYLCASSLTPSGQGNTIYFGEGSWLTVV.

This chain uses TRBV25-1 with TRBJ2-5; D possibly uses TRBD1 or TRBD2 (5 bases each). The end of the DNA aligns better with TRBJ2-7, so the J call may be wrong. This CDR3 is built from 15 residues. Germline assignment: CDR1 MGHDK and CDR2 SYGVNS. CDR3 region: CASSEPPLGAYEQYF. The CDR3 bases are TGTGCCAGCAGTGAACCCCCCCTGGGGGCCTACGAGCAGTACTTC.

For this clone: The junction shows a germline mismatch at one end, possibly a read error. The same CDR3 arises from other DNA sequences in this sample as well. The V gene is TRBV6-9, the J gene TRBJ1-6; weak D call: TRBD1 (6 bases). Germline V gene data show CDR1 as MNHGY and CDR2 as SVAAGI. This CDR3 comprises 17 residues. CDR3 protein: CASAPRGGSSYNSPLHF. The DNA for the CDR3 is TGTGCCAGCGCACCAAGGGGGGGGAGCTCCTATAATTCCCCCCTCCACTTT.

The rearrangement uses TRBV7-8 and TRBJ1-1, with a weak D call TRBD1 (5 bases). V lost 5 bases and J lost 6, with 16 bases in between. Germline V CDR1 and CDR2: SGHVS, FQNEAQ. The CDR3 is 14 residues long. CDR3 in amino acids: CASSTNGGSPEAFF. The CDR3 DNA is TGTGCCAGCAGCACTAACGGGGGGTCACCTGAAGCTTTCTTT.

A note on this clone: At one boundary the junction diverges from the germline segment, which might be a read error. Additional DNA sequences in this sample encode the identical CDR3. The chain links TRBV11-2 to TRBJ1-6; no reliable D call. Germline V lookup: CDR1 SGHAT, CDR2 FQNNGV. This CDR3 region has 16 residues. The CDR3: CASSPSPGSYNSPLHF. Here the CDR3 DNA reads TGTGCCAGCAGCCCCAGTCCGGGTTCCTATAATTCCCCCCTCCACTTT.

The chain recombines TRBV5-1 with TRBJ2-1; TRBD2 aligns across 7 bases. V lost 4 bases, J lost 15 bases, and 16 bases stayed unmatched. The CDR3 covers 14 residues. Germline-derived CDR1 and CDR2 are SGHRS and YFSETQ. CDR3 amino acids: CASSPVVAGDVLFF. The CDR3 nucleotides are TGCGCCAGCAGCCCGGTGGTGGCGGGGGATGTTCTGTTCTTC.

This clone showed up just once. The chain links TRBV7-9 to TRBJ2-2, with D uncertain. Germline V gene data show CDR1 as SEHNR and CDR2 as FQNEAQ (reference sequence). The CDR3 is 15 amino acids. The ends were cut back, 1 base at V and 3 bases at J, with 9 bases in the middle. The CDR3 sequence: CASSLGARYTGELFF. Written as DNA, the CDR3 is TGTGCCAGCAGCTTAGGGGCGCGATACACCGGGGAGCTGTTTTTT.

This chain uses TRBV5-1 with TRBJ2-1, with TRBD2 matching 8 bases. Germline values: CDR1 SGHRS, CDR2 YFSETQ. V lost 0 bases, J lost 0 bases, and 5 bases stayed unmatched. CDR3 size: 17 residues. CDR3 in DNA: TGCGCCAGCAGCTTGGCCTTGGCGGGGGGCTCCTACAATGAGCAGTTCTTC. Its translation: CASSLALAGGSYNEQFF. Combining the CDR3 with reference TRBV5-1 and TRBJ2-1 gives the whole variable domain KAGVTQTPRYLIKTRGQQVTLSCSPISGHRSVSWYQQTPGQGLQFLFEYFSETQRNKGNFPGRFSGRQFSNSRSEMNVSTLELGDSALYLCASSLALAGGSYNEQFFGPGTRLTVL.

The chain joins TRBV19 to TRBJ1-4; TRBD1 matches 7 bases. The germline gives CDR1 LNHDA, CDR2 SQIVND (reference sequence). V was pared by 5 bases and J by 3 bases, with 6 bases of the junction left unmatched. The CDR3 loop spans 15 amino acids. CDR3 nucleotides: TGTGCCAGTAGTCTTCCGGGGACAGCTAATGAAAAACTGTTTTTT. Its protein product is CASSLPGTANEKLFF.

The chain couples TRBV12-5 to TRBJ2-5, with D possibly matching TRBD1 (6 bases). V was clipped by 5 bases and J by 2 bases, with 12 bases between them. The CDR3 spans 14 residues. Per the germline V gene, CDR1 is LGHNT and CDR2 is FRNRAP. CDR3 protein: CASGTNREQETQYF. In nucleotides, the CDR3 is TGTGCTAGTGGTACAAACAGGGAGCAAGAGACCCAGTACTTC.

For this clone: The sample contains more than one DNA sequence encoding this CDR3. The gene calls are TRBV27 and TRBJ1-2, with a tentative D call TRBD1 (5 bases). The germline V gene encodes CDR1 MNHEY and CDR2 SMNVEV (reference sequence). CDR3 size: 16 residues. Trimming pared 7 bases from V and 8 bases from J, leaving 26 bases between. DNA of the CDR3: TGTGCCAGCACCCGATATGGGGCAGACCCGGATGAAGGCTACACCTTC. It encodes CASTRYGADPDEGYTF.

The chain employs TRBV9 and TRBJ2-3; 10 positions agree with TRBD2. CDR3 length: 16 amino acids. The V segment lost 4 bases and the J segment 4 bases; nucleotides outside the gene matches: 9. The germline gives CDR1 SGDLS, CDR2 YYNGEE. CDR3 region: CASSKNERGGADTQYF. The CDR3 nucleotides read TGTGCCAGCAGCAAGAACGAGCGGGGGGGGGCAGATACGCAGTATTTT.

The V and J genes are TRBV29-1 and TRBJ2-1, with 8 bases fitting TRBD2. The junction had 35 bases not matched to a gene; V was cut back by 1 base and J by 9 bases. Germline V gives CDR1 SQVTM, CDR2 ANQGSEA. CDR3 length: 23 amino acids. As DNA, the CDR3 is TGCAGCGTTGAAGGCCCCGAATATGACGGGGGGGCTCTTGTATTCGGGCGTCCTCGTGAGCAGTTCTTC. It specifies CSVEGPEYDGGALVFGRPREQFF.

The sample holds a few counts of this clone. CDR3 amino acids: CASSLPGDRSTEAFF. CDR3 bases: TGCGCCAGCAGCTTGCCGGGGGACAGAAGCACTGAAGCTTTCTTT. The V gene is TRBV5-1, the J gene TRBJ1-1; TRBD1 matches at 7 bases. The CDR3 runs to 15 residues. Germline V gene sequence: CDR1 SGHRS, CDR2 YFSETQ. Unmatched junction bases numbered 7, after V lost 1 base and J lost 4 bases.

The chain joins TRBV6-5 to TRBJ2-1, with unresolved D. This CDR3 spans 16 amino acids. The germline CDR1 and CDR2 sequences are MNHEY and SVGAGI. V lost 4 bases to trimming and J lost 0 bases, with 13 bases between them. The DNA for the CDR3 is TGTGCCAGCAGTTCCCTTCCCCGCAGCTCCTACAATGAGCAGTTCTTC. It codes for CASSSLPRSSYNEQFF.

The chain couples TRBV7-2 to TRBJ1-2; TRBD1 is a possible D gene (5 bases). V was shortened by 4 bases and J by 2 bases, with 8 bases between the two germline ends. The CDR3 is 13 residues long. Germline V gene sequence: CDR1 SGHTA, CDR2 FQGNSA. The CDR3 sequence is CASSSQGNYGYTF. In DNA form, the CDR3 reads TGTGCCAGCAGCTCGCAGGGAAACTATGGCTACACCTTC.

This chain links TRBV5-4 with TRBJ2-1, with 11 bases identical to TRBD2. The V segment lost 0 bases and the J segment 7 bases; nucleotides outside the gene matches: 9. The CDR3 totals 17 residues. Germline assignment: CDR1 SGHNT and CDR2 YYREEE (reference sequence). CDR3 coding DNA: TGTGCCAGCAGCTTGGACGTATTAGCGGGGGGGCATAATGAGCAGTTCTTC. This gives the protein CASSLDVLAGGHNEQFF.